The 27 T cell receptor beta chains listed next were all sequenced from one sample in a study of blood T cell repertoires in COVID-19. Libraries were prepared by immunoSEQ multiplex PCR; TCRdb keeps only in-frame clonotypes and omits some of them. The sample includes 60,000 to 85,000 clones, roughly 80% of them seen just once. The specimen sequenced was peripheral blood. The receptors originated from a human donor in a cohort sampled during active COVID-19.

This clone has only one observation. The genes are TRBV6-1 and TRBJ1-1; 7 bases are a match to TRBD1. Germline CDR1 is MNHNS and CDR2 is SASEGT. This CDR3 comprises 14 residues. After removal of 3 bases from V and 4 bases from J, the junction contained 5 bases not matched to a gene. CDR3 protein: CASSEEGGSTEAFF. Written as DNA, the CDR3 is TGTGCCAGCAGTGAGGAAGGGGGCTCCACTGAAGCTTTCTTT.

The V and J genes are TRBV6-2 or TRBV6-3 and TRBJ2-7, with TRBD1 identical over 9 bases. The V and J ends lost 6 bases and 5 bases, in that order; junction bases with no gene match: 5. The CDR3 is made up of 13 amino acids. The germline V gene has CDR1 MNHEY and CDR2 SVGEGT. CDR3 DNA sequence: TGTGCCAGCAGCCTAACAGGGGGCCACGAGCAGTACGTC. This translates into CASSLTGGHEQYV.

This clone was seen only a few times. The chain is built from TRBV7-9 and TRBJ2-7; TRBD1 is a possible D gene (5 bases). This CDR3 is built from 14 residues. V was cut by 1 base and J by 6 bases, with 13 bases left in between. The germline V gene encodes CDR1 SEHNR and CDR2 FQNEAQ (reference sequence). Here the CDR3 reads CASSLERGAGEQYV. The CDR3 DNA reads TGTGCCAGCAGCTTAGAACGTGGGGCTGGCGAGCAGTACGTC.

The V and J genes are TRBV5-6 and TRBJ2-3, with D unresolved. Germline loops: CDR1 SGHDT, CDR2 YYEEEE. The CDR3 has 13 residues. V lost 4 bases and J lost 6, with 12 bases in between. The CDR3, as DNA: TGTGCCAGCAGCGTTCTAGGAGCGGATACGCAGTATTTT. Protein: CASSVLGADTQYF.

The CDR3, as DNA: TGTGCCAGCAGCCCAGGTGGCCTCAGGAACTATGGCTACACCTTC. Translation: CASSPGGLRNYGYTF. The chain combines TRBV7-3 with TRBJ1-2; D not resolved. Germline lookup yields CDR1 SGHTA and CDR2 FQGTGA. Trimming took off 5 bases at V and 2 bases at J, with 15 bases between the two ends. There are 15 residues in the CDR3.

The genes are TRBV2 and TRBJ2-7; TRBD1 matches at 7 bases. With 8 bases clipped from V and 6 bases from J, the junction kept 13 bases outside the gene matches. Germline V gene data show CDR1 as SNHLY and CDR2 as FYNNEI. This CDR3 contains 14 residues. The chain's CDR3 is CASDLLTGSGEQYF. CDR3 DNA sequence: TGTGCCAGCGATTTATTGACAGGGTCCGGCGAGCAGTACTTC.

The rearrangement joins TRBV11-1 to TRBJ2-7; 9 bases are a match to TRBD1. The V gene end was trimmed by 3 bases and the J gene end by 4 bases; junction bases not matched to a gene: 7. CDR1 is SGHAT, CDR2 FQDESV, per germline (reference sequence). The CDR3 has 15 residues. The CDR3 region is CASSLAGTGIYEQYF. The CDR3 region has the DNA TGTGCCAGCAGCTTGGCCGGGACAGGGATATACGAGCAGTACTTC.

This clone was recorded a few times. The V gene is TRBV9, the J gene TRBJ2-1; the D is unclear. The CDR3 sequence is 13 residues long. In germline, CDR1 is SGDLS, CDR2 YYNGEE. With 4 bases removed from V and 9 bases from J, the gap between germline ends came to 14 bases. CDR3 DNA: TGTGCCAGCAGCCCCGCACAGTTCCTTGAGCAGTTCTTC. Residues: CASSPAQFLEQFF. Together with reference TRBV9 and TRBJ2-1, the CDR3 gives the full variable domain: DSGVTQTPKHLITATGQRVTLRCSPRSGDLSVYWYQQSLDQGLQFLIQYYNGEERAKGNILERFSAQQFPDLHSELNLSSLELGDSALYFCASSPAQFLEQFFGPGTRLTVL.

Written as DNA, the CDR3 is TGTGCCAGCAGTCTAGACAGGGGGCACAATCAGCCCCAGCATTTT. Translated, it gives CASSLDRGHNQPQHF. This chain uses TRBV2 with TRBJ1-5; 10 bases line up with TRBD1. J lost 3 bases, V lost 5 bases, and 4 bases had no gene match. The CDR3 has 15 residues. The germline gives CDR1 SNHLY, CDR2 FYNNEI.

With respect to this clone: One junction end disagrees with the germline gene, perhaps due to a read error. This rearrangement joins TRBV5-1 to TRBJ1-2; 7 nucleotides agree with TRBD1. This CDR3 region has 14 residues. Germline loops: CDR1 SGHRS, CDR2 YFSETQ. The DNA for the CDR3 is TGCGCCAGCACCTTGGGGGACAGTAACTATGGCTACACCTTC. It codes for CASTLGDSNYGYTF.

The gene calls are TRBV7-3 and TRBJ2-7; tentative D call: TRBD2 (6 bases). The CDR3 contains 13 residues. V gave up 0 bases and J gave up 5 bases, with 8 bases separating them. CDR1 SGHTA and CDR2 FQGTGA come from the germline V gene. CDR3 sequence: CASSLTRRDEQYF. For the CDR3, the DNA is TGTGCCAGCAGCTTAACGAGGAGGGACGAGCAGTACTTC. The full variable domain, completed using reference TRBV7-3 and TRBJ2-7, is GAGVSQTPSNKVTEKGKYVELRCDPISGHTALYWYRQSLGQGPEFLIYFQGTGAADDSGLPNDRFFAVRPEGSVSTLKIQRTERGDSAVYLCASSLTRRDEQYFGPGTRLTVT.

The chain joins TRBV5-1 to TRBJ2-1; D might be TRBD2 (7 bases). The CDR3 runs 15 residues. CDR1 is SGHRS, CDR2 YFSETQ, per germline. The V end lost 5 bases, the J end lost 4 bases, and 16 bases lay between the germline ends. DNA for the CDR3: TGCGCCAGCAGGAGCGGGACACATACTTACAATGAGCAGTTCTTC. This encodes CASRSGTHTYNEQFF.

This clone is labeled medium-sized. The CDR3 region is CASSVELSGTETQYF. CDR3 bases: TGTGCCAGCAGCGTAGAACTGAGCGGGACGGAGACCCAGTACTTC. The chain joins TRBV9 to TRBJ2-5, with 7 nucleotides matching TRBD2. This CDR3 is built from 15 residues. The germline V gene has CDR1 SGDLS and CDR2 YYNGEE. V shed 0 bases, J shed 5 bases, and the junction held 7 bases outside the gene matches.

This clone appeared a few times. The chain combines TRBV24-1 with TRBJ2-5; 10 positions match TRBD1. Germline V gives CDR1 KGHDR, CDR2 SFDVKD. This CDR3 is 17 amino acids long. The J segment lost 1 base and the V segment lost 9 bases, leaving 13 bases of the junction unmatched. CDR3 loop: CATYPRDRGRAQETQYF. CDR3 DNA sequence: TGTGCCACCTACCCCCGGGACAGGGGAAGGGCCCAAGAGACCCAGTACTTC.

V usage is TRBV7-2 and J usage is TRBJ2-3, with 8 bases that match TRBD2. The CDR3 spans 15 residues. Looked up from germline, CDR1 is SGHTA and CDR2 is FQGNSA. V was clipped by 1 base and J by 3 bases; unmatched bases: 3. The CDR3 region is CASSLGGTRTDTQYF. The CDR3 DNA reads TGTGCCAGCAGCTTAGGGGGGACTAGGACAGATACGCAGTATTTT. Based on the CDR3 plus reference TRBV7-2 and TRBJ2-3, the full variable domain is GAGVSQSPSNKVTEKGKDVELRCDPISGHTALYWYRQSLGQGLEFLIYFQGNSAPDKSGLPSDRFSAERTGGSVSTLTIQRTQQEDSAVYLCASSLGGTRTDTQYFGPGTRLTVL.

V and J are TRBV7-8 and TRBJ2-7; 9 bases line up with TRBD1. The CDR3 runs 17 residues. Germline assignment: CDR1 SGHVS and CDR2 FQNEAQ. V was pared by 4 bases and J by 0 bases, with 10 bases of the junction left unmatched. CDR3 sequence reads: CASSYKTGGVSSYEQYF. Here the CDR3 DNA reads TGTGCCAGCAGCTATAAGACAGGGGGGGTTTCCTCCTACGAGCAGTACTTC.

J is TRBJ2-3 and V is TRBV3-1 (or the pseudogene TRBV3-2); 11 positions match TRBD1. The CDR3 consists of 20 residues. V shed 2 bases, J shed 1 base, and the junction held 14 bases outside the gene matches. Germline values: CDR1 LGHDT, CDR2 YNNKEL (reference sequence). DNA for the CDR3: TGTGCCAGCAGCCAACCGGACAGGGGGCTGGCTAGCGGACGCACAGATACGCAGTATTTT. As protein: CASSQPDRGLASGRTDTQYF.

The CDR3 protein is CAISDRSGAQNTEAFF. Here the CDR3 DNA reads TGTGCCATCAGTGACCGTTCAGGGGCGCAGAACACTGAAGCTTTCTTT. The chain has TRBV10-3 and TRBJ1-1; TRBD1 is a possible D gene (6 bases). Trimming took 3 bases from V and 1 from J, leaving 15 bases between them. CDR1 ENHRY and CDR2 SYGVKD come from the germline V gene. The CDR3 loop spans 16 amino acids.

This chain uses TRBV28 with TRBJ1-6; D perhaps matches TRBD1 (5 bases). Looked up from germline, CDR1 is MDHEN and CDR2 is SYDVKM. The V end lost 2 bases, the J end lost 5 bases, and 7 bases lay between the germline ends. This CDR3 comprises 14 residues. CDR3 sequence reads: CASSLLGDNSPLHF. The CDR3 coding sequence is TGTGCCAGCAGTTTACTAGGGGATAATTCACCCCTCCACTTT.

J is TRBJ2-5 and V is TRBV3-1 (or the pseudogene TRBV3-2); 10 nucleotides align to TRBD1. Germline CDR1 LGHDT, CDR2 YNNKEL (reference sequence). The CDR3 length is 14 residues. Germline trimming cut 7 bases from V and 5 bases from J; bases unmatched to any gene: 7. CDR3 DNA: TGTGCCAGCAACGACAGGGGGCTGGGCGAGACCCAGTACTTC. It yields the protein CASNDRGLGETQYF.

V and J are TRBV7-8 and TRBJ2-1, with 11 bases identical to TRBD2. This CDR3 region has 16 residues. Losses at the gene ends were 0 bases for V and 8 bases for J; bases not matched to a gene: 6. Germline CDR1 is SGHVS and CDR2 is FQNEAQ. CDR3 in amino acids: CASSLAPGLAEDEQFF. The CDR3 DNA is TGTGCCAGCAGCTTAGCGCCGGGACTAGCGGAGGATGAGCAGTTCTTC. Full variable domain (outside the CDR3, taken from reference TRBV7-8 and TRBJ2-1): GAGVSQSPRYKVAKRGQDVALRCDPISGHVSLFWYQQALGQGPEFLTYFQNEAQLDKSGLPSDRFFAERPEGSVSTLKIQRTQQEDSAVYLCASSLAPGLAEDEQFFGPGTRLTVL.

This clone was counted once. The chain uses TRBV7-2 and TRBJ2-3, with 8 nucleotides matching TRBD2. This CDR3 has 16 residues. The V and J ends lost 1 base and 1 base, in that order; junction bases with no gene match: 4. CDR1 and CDR2 (germline): SGHTA, FQGNSA. The CDR3 bases are TGTGCCAGCAGCTTAGATCCAGCGGGAGGCACAGATACGCAGTATTTT. It yields the protein CASSLDPAGGTDTQYF. The variable domain in full, completed from reference TRBV7-2 and TRBJ2-3, reads GAGVSQSPSNKVTEKGKDVELRCDPISGHTALYWYRQSLGQGLEFLIYFQGNSAPDKSGLPSDRFSAERTGGSVSTLTIQRTQQEDSAVYLCASSLDPAGGTDTQYFGPGTRLTVL.

This clone was seen just once. This rearrangement joins TRBV11-3 to TRBJ2-5; 10 nucleotides line up with TRBD1. The CDR3 is 15 amino acids. CDR1 SGHNT and CDR2 YENEEA come from the germline V gene. V lost 5 bases, J lost 5 bases, and 8 bases stayed unmatched. CDR3 DNA sequence: TGTGCCAGCAGCACCCGGACAGGGGGGGCGGAGACCCAGTACTTC. Protein sequence: CASSTRTGGAETQYF.

The DNA of the CDR3 is TGTGCCAGCAGTGCGCAGGGGATAGTTGGAAACACCATATATTTT. It translates to CASSAQGIVGNTIYF. The chain employs TRBV2 and TRBJ1-3, with a weak D call TRBD1 (6 bases). The CDR3 contains 15 residues. The germline V gene has CDR1 SNHLY and CDR2 FYNNEI. V lost 4 bases, J lost 3 bases, and 13 bases lay in between.

The gene calls are TRBV20-1 and TRBJ2-5, with D possibly TRBD2 on 6 matching bases. There are 14 residues in the CDR3. The V end lost 3 bases, the J end lost 6 bases, and 17 bases lay between the germline ends. Germline-derived CDR1 and CDR2 are DFQATT and SNEGSKA (reference sequence). The CDR3 is CSASSSAGEKTQYF. The CDR3, as DNA: TGCAGTGCTAGTTCTAGCGCCGGGGAGAAGACCCAGTACTTC.

This rearrangement joins TRBV23-1 to TRBJ2-7; 8 bases are shared with TRBD2. TRBV23-1 belongs to the ORF category, with a function that is uncertain. The CDR3 runs to 14 residues. V shed 6 bases, J shed 5 bases, and the junction held 9 bases outside the gene matches. The CDR3 sequence: CASREAGEKHEQYV. For the CDR3, the DNA is TGCGCCAGCAGGGAAGCGGGAGAGAAACACGAGCAGTACGTC.

The chain uses TRBV2 and TRBJ2-7; a weak D match, TRBD2 (5 bases). Germline lookup yields CDR1 SNHLY and CDR2 FYNNEI. The V end lost 5 bases, the J end lost 5 bases, and 7 bases lay between the germline ends. The CDR3 is 11 amino acids. The DNA of the CDR3 is TGTGCCAGCAGTACTAGGAACGAGCAGTACTTC. It is translated as CASSTRNEQYF.